This T cell receptor beta chain was profiled in a study of blood T cell repertoires in COVID-19. V lost 8 bases to trimming and J lost 4 bases; unmatched junction nucleotides: 8. Per the germline V gene, CDR1 is WSHSY and CDR2 is SAAADI. The CDR3 covers 15 residues. The data were produced by immunoSEQ multiplex PCR, yet TCRdb's version contains in-frame clones alone and is incomplete. The data contain fewer than 200,000 clones, 88% of them seen just once; the ten biggest clones take up 9% to 10%. The gene calls are TRBV10-2 and TRBJ2-6; 7 nucleotides match TRBD2. The receptor comes from a woman between 18 and 30 years old who had recovered from COVID-19. The sample comprised PBMCs or T cells enriched from blood (not recorded which). CDR3 bases: TGCGCCAGCCGGGTGGGAGGGTCAGGGGCCAACGTCCTGACTTTC. It specifies CASRVGGSGANVLTF.